Listed below are T cell receptor beta chains from one sample, sequenced in a study of cytomegalovirus exposure and HLA in healthy donors. Only in-frame clones appear in the TCRdb table, and some are missing; sequencing was by immunoSEQ multiplex PCR. The table includes 80,000 to 95,000 clones, approximately 94% detected once. Sequenced input: PBMCs. The source of these receptors is a woman in her twenties or thirties in good health and CMV-seropositive. The CDR3 runs from the conserved cysteine through the conserved F or W. A D gene is named only where the DNA matches it firmly. A clone size is listed for some rows: how often the clone was seen (once, few, many), or a class if it is expanded.

j_gene	d_gene	v_gene	abundance	CDR3nt	CDR3aa
TRBJ2-7	-	TRBV6-6	-	TGTGCCAGCAGTTTCCACAGGGTTCCTCCCTACGAGCAGTACTTC	CASSFHRVPPYEQYF
TRBJ1-5	-	TRBV4-3	few	TGCGCCAGCAGCCGCGATGGGGCTCAGCCCCAGCATTTT	CASSRDGAQPQHF
TRBJ2-2	-	TRBV9	-	TGTGCCAGCAGCGTATCGAGGGCCGGGGAGCTGTTTTTT	CASSVSRAGELFF
TRBJ2-3	-	TRBV4-3	-	TGCGCCAGCAGCCAACAAAAGGGGGATCCATTCTCCGAACACACAGATACGCAGTATTTT	CASSQQKGDPFSEHTDTQYF
TRBJ1-2	-	TRBV29-1	-	TGCAGCGTTGGTAGGGAGATCTATGGCTACACCTTC	CSVGREIYGYTF
TRBJ1-1	-	TRBV29-1	-	TGCAGCGTTGGGACTGCCCGCACTGAAGCTTTCTTT	CSVGTARTEAFF
TRBJ2-7	-	TRBV28	-	TGTGCCAGCAGTAGGACATCTGCCCTCTACGAGCAGTACTTC	CASSRTSALYEQYF
TRBJ1-1	-	TRBV5-1	-	TGCGCCAGCAGCTTCAGGGAATCCAACACTGAAGCTTTCTTT	CASSFRESNTEAFF
TRBJ2-5	TRBD1	TRBV5-6	-	TGTGCCAGCAGCTTGGAAACAGGGGTAGAGACCCAGTACTTC	CASSLETGVETQYF
TRBJ2-2	TRBD1	TRBV29-1	-	TGCAGCGTTATATCTCAGGGGGATCGGATCACCGGGGAGCTGTTTTTT	CSVISQGDRITGELFF
TRBJ2-7	-	TRBV7-9	-	TGTGCCAGCAGCGCCACAGGGCCCGGGGGGGAGCAGTACTTC	CASSATGPGGEQYF
TRBJ2-5	TRBD2	TRBV10-2	-	TGCGCCAGCAGTGCGCGGGAGGGGGTCCAAGAGACCCAGTACTTC	CASSAREGVQETQYF
TRBJ1-4	-	TRBV18	-	TGTGCCAGCTCACCAGAGGTCGATGAAAAACTGTTTTTT	CASSPEVDEKLFF
TRBJ2-1	TRBD2	TRBV6-1	-	TGTGCCAGCAGTGAGCTAGCGGGAGGGCGGGCCAATGAGCAGTTCTTC	CASSELAGGRANEQFF
TRBJ2-3	TRBD1	TRBV30	-	TGTGCCTGGAGTGTAGGGTGGACAGGGGGCGGGATCACAGATACGCAGTATTTT	CAWSVGWTGGGITDTQYF
TRBJ2-1	TRBD1	TRBV7-9	-	TGTGCCAGCAGCTTATTGCCGGACAGGGGTTCTTGGGAGCAGTTCTTC	CASSLLPDRGSWEQFF
TRBJ1-5	-	TRBV4-1	-	TGCGCCAGCAGCCAAGGGGGCTGGAATCAGCCCCAGCATTTT	CASSQGGWNQPQHF
TRBJ2-1	-	TRBV27	once	TGTGCCAGCAGGCGACATACCGGGACTCCCACCTACAATGAGCAGTTCTTC	CASRRHTGTPTYNEQFF
TRBJ2-5	-	TRBV2	-	TGTGCCAGCGGGCTCCGTATGCCAGAAGAGACCCAGTACTTC	CASGLRMPEETQYF
TRBJ2-1	-	TRBV6-6	-	TGTGCCAGCAGTTACTCGAGTTTGAACAATGAGCAGTTCTTC	CASSYSSLNNEQFF
TRBJ1-1	TRBD1	TRBV28	-	TGTGCCAGCAGTGTCGGGACAGGGGGCACTGAAGCTTTCTTT	CASSVGTGGTEAFF
TRBJ2-5	TRBD2	TRBV27	-	TGTGCCAGCAGTTCCCCGGGACTAGCGGGGGAAGAGACCCAGTACTTC	CASSSPGLAGEETQYF
TRBJ2-1	TRBD2	TRBV9	-	TGTGCCAGCAGCGTAGCCGGGGGGGTCTCCTACAATGAGCAGTTCTTC	CASSVAGGVSYNEQFF
TRBJ2-1	TRBD2	TRBV11-3	-	TGTGCCAGCAGCTTCTCGACTAGCGGGAGTCACAATGAGCAGTTCTTC	CASSFSTSGSHNEQFF
TRBJ2-5	TRBD2	TRBV28	-	TGTGCCAGCAGCTTAGAGAGGGCGCTAGCGGGGGGGGAGACCCAGTACTTC	CASSLERALAGGETQYF
TRBJ2-3	-	TRBV7-2	-	TGTGCCAGCAGCCTTAGACTAGATGTGACAGATACGCAGTATTTT	CASSLRLDVTDTQYF
TRBJ2-1	TRBD1	TRBV30	-	TGTGCCTGGAGTGGGACAGGGTCTGGTGAGCAGTTCTTC	CAWSGTGSGEQFF
TRBJ2-1	-	TRBV4-3	-	TGCGCCAGCAGCCAAGATTCTAAAAGCTCCTACAATGAGCAGTTCTTC	CASSQDSKSSYNEQFF
TRBJ2-1	-	TRBV4-3	-	TGCGCCAGCAGCCAAGGTGGCCTAGCGTCCAATGAGCAGTTCTTC	CASSQGGLASNEQFF
TRBJ1-4	-	TRBV28	-	TGTGCCAGCAGTTTATCGATCCCCGGCGGGGGTGAAAAACTGTTTTTT	CASSLSIPGGGEKLFF
TRBJ2-7	TRBD1	TRBV14	-	TGTGCCAGCAGCCAAGGGACAGGGGCCCCCTATAGGGTCGAGCAGTACTTC	CASSQGTGAPYRVEQYF
TRBJ1-5	-	TRBV2	-	TGTGCCAGCAGGGACACAGGTCAGCCCCAGCATTTT	CASRDTGQPQHF
TRBJ1-3	-	TRBV5-5	once	TGTGCCAGCAGCCCCACAGGGTTCGGAAACACCATATATTTT	CASSPTGFGNTIYF
TRBJ2-5	TRBD2	TRBV10-1	few	TGCGCCAGCAGCCAGGGACTAGCGGGATCTGAAGAGACCCAGTACTTC	CASSQGLAGSEETQYF
TRBJ1-2	-	TRBV2	once	TGTGCCAGCAGTGAGGCCAGGTATGGCTACACCTTC	CASSEARYGYTF
TRBJ1-5	-	TRBV28	-	TGTGCCAGCAGTTTGAGCCCACCGGGTGTTCAGCCCCAGCATTTT	CASSLSPPGVQPQHF
TRBJ1-1	TRBD1	TRBV28	once	TGTGCCAGCGTTAAGATAGACAGGGTGAACACTGAAGCTTTCTTT	CASVKIDRVNTEAFF
TRBJ2-1	TRBD2	TRBV5-1	-	TGCGCCAGCAGCTCTAGCGGGGCCGACTACAATGAGCAGTTCTTC	CASSSSGADYNEQFF
TRBJ1-2	-	TRBV27	-	TGTGCCAGCGGGTATACAGGAGGGAGAACGAACTATGGCTACACCTTC	CASGYTGGRTNYGYTF
TRBJ2-7	-	TRBV2	-	TGTGCCAGCAGTGGTGCCCCAGGCGAGCAGTACTTC	CASSGAPGEQYF
TRBJ2-1	TRBD2	TRBV9	-	TGTGCCAGCACCAAGTTCCCACTAGCGGGAGGAGGGCAGTTCTTC	CASTKFPLAGGGQFF
TRBJ2-1	-	TRBV29-1	-	TGCAGCGTTGCCCCAGGGAAGAGCTCCTACAATGAGCAGTTCTTC	CSVAPGKSSYNEQFF
TRBJ2-5	-	TRBV7-8	-	TGTGCCAGCAGCTTATCCAGGGTAGTCAGTAGGCAAGAGACCCAGTACTTC	CASSLSRVVSRQETQYF
TRBJ2-3	-	TRBV10-2	few	TGCGCCAGCAGTGAGCGGGGGGCCTCTTGGCAGTATTTT	CASSERGASWQYF
TRBJ2-6	-	TRBV28	-	TGTGCCAGCAGAAAACAGGGCCTCGGGGCCAACGTCCTGACTTTC	CASRKQGLGANVLTF
TRBJ1-4	-	TRBV27	-	TGTGCCAGCAGGGTCGCAGGGAGGGCGAATGAAAAACTGTTTTTT	CASRVAGRANEKLFF
TRBJ1-1	TRBD1	TRBV2	-	TGTGCCAGCAGTGCGACAGGGGGCCTGAACACTGAAGCTTTCTTT	CASSATGGLNTEAFF
TRBJ1-5	-	TRBV30	-	TGTGCCTGGAGCCCCGTTGGGAGCAGCAATCAGCCCCAGCATTTT	CAWSPVGSSNQPQHF
TRBJ1-1	TRBD1	TRBV5-1	-	TGCGCCAGCAGCTTGGACAGGGGAAGGGTGGGTGAAGCTTTCTTT	CASSLDRGRVGEAFF
TRBJ1-2	TRBD1	TRBV7-9	-	TGTGCCAGCAGCGCCCCGGGACAGGGGGCGCGGGGCTACACCTTC	CASSAPGQGARGYTF
TRBJ2-5	TRBD2	TRBV9	-	TGTGCCAGCAGCTGGACTAGCGGGAGTACAACGGGGGAGACCCAGTACTTC	CASSWTSGSTTGETQYF
TRBJ2-1	-	TRBV5-4	-	TGTGCCAGCAGCTTGGAGCGGAAAAACAATGAGCAGTTCTTC	CASSLERKNNEQFF
TRBJ2-7	TRBD2	TRBV29-1	-	TGCAGCGTTGTTAGCGGGAGCTCCTACGAGCAGTACTTC	CSVVSGSSYEQYF
TRBJ2-3	TRBD2	TRBV7-3	-	TGTGCCAGCAGCTTAAATGGGCTAGCGGGGACAGATACGCAGTATTTT	CASSLNGLAGTDTQYF